A single sample is the source of the 15 T cell receptor beta chains below, sequenced in a study of shared clonotypes between healthy human individuals. Profiled with immunoSEQ multiplex PCR; TCRdb holds only in-frame clones, not every one. Of about 820,000 clones detected, 90% to 95% appear once; the ten largest clones hold approximately 25%. CD8 cells classed as naive were CD45RO-negative and positively selected for CCR7, excluding terminally differentiated effector memory CD45RA+ cells. The sample consisted of naive CD8+ T cells sorted from blood. The source is a man aged 25 to 45 in good health.

This clone showed up many times. Within the sample, other DNA sequences also encode this same CDR3. This sequence joins TRBV11-2 and TRBJ2-6; 7 bases align to TRBD2. This CDR3 contains 15 residues. Per germline, CDR1 SGHAT and CDR2 FQNNGV. The V gene end was trimmed by 0 bases and the J gene end by 7 bases; junction bases not matched to a gene: 3. The CDR3 loop is CASSLDWGGANVLTF. The DNA of the CDR3 is TGTGCCAGCAGCTTAGATTGGGGGGGAGCCAACGTCCTGACTTTC.

The V gene is TRBV7-8, the J gene TRBJ1-1; 7 bases match TRBD1. V shed 6 bases and J 7 bases; nucleotides not matched to a gene: 11. The CDR3 has 14 amino acids. Germline CDR1 SGHVS, CDR2 FQNEAQ. The CDR3 sequence: CASSALGGAGEAFF. The CDR3 DNA follows: TGTGCCAGCAGTGCCCTAGGGGGCGCAGGTGAAGCTTTCTTT.

The chain has TRBV6-5 and TRBJ2-5, with D possibly being TRBD1 (6 bases). V lost 1 base and J lost 4, with 13 bases in between. In germline, CDR1 is MNHEY, CDR2 SVGAGI. The CDR3 runs to 15 residues. The CDR3, as DNA: TGTGCCAGCAGTTACTGGCAGGGGAGACGAGAGACCCAGTACTTC. Residues: CASSYWQGRRETQYF.

The gene calls are TRBV19 and TRBJ1-5; the match to TRBD1 covers 9 bases. Germline V gene sequence: CDR1 LNHDA, CDR2 SQIVND (reference sequence). The CDR3 totals 15 residues. V dropped 10 bases and J dropped 0; count of bases not matched to a gene: 7. The CDR3 DNA follows: TGTGCCACCAGGGACAGGGTATATAGCAATCAGCCCCAGCATTTT. Residues: CATRDRVYSNQPQHF.

Note on this clone: Other DNA sequences in this sample translate to the same CDR3. The rearrangement links TRBV5-4 to TRBJ2-7; 13 bases align to TRBD2. This CDR3 has 15 amino acids. Per the germline V gene, CDR1 is SGHNT and CDR2 is YYREEE (reference sequence). Unmatched junction bases numbered 1, after V lost 0 bases and J lost 4 bases. The DNA of the CDR3 is TGTGCCAGCAGCTTGGGGACTAGCGGGAGTTACGAGCAGTACTTC. It encodes CASSLGTSGSYEQYF.

The chain couples TRBV7-9 to TRBJ2-1; D tentatively fits TRBD1 or TRBD2 (5 bases each). The CDR3 contains 15 residues. The ends were cut back, 4 bases at V and 8 bases at J, with 18 bases in the middle. The germline CDR1 and CDR2 sequences are SEHNR and FQNEAQ (reference sequence). Written as DNA, the CDR3 is TGTGCCAGCAGCTCGGGCGTGGGGGTACAGGATGAGCAGTTCTTC. Its protein is CASSSGVGVQDEQFF.

CDR3 nucleotides: TGTGCCAGCAGCTCCGACAGTGAAAAACTGTTTTTT. This encodes CASSSDSEKLFF. The chain carries TRBV11-2 and TRBJ1-4; the D gene is possibly TRBD1 (5 bases). V gave up 4 bases and J gave up 7 bases, with 7 bases separating them. The germline gives CDR1 SGHAT, CDR2 FQNNGV. This CDR3 contains 12 residues.

This chain connects TRBV7-9 to TRBJ1-1; tentatively, D is TRBD1 (5 bases). Trimming stripped 5 bases from V and 5 bases from J, with 21 bases between. The CDR3 extends over 16 amino acids. The germline gives CDR1 SEHNR, CDR2 FQNEAQ (reference sequence). The CDR3 loop is CASSEYSGGDATEAFF. DNA for the CDR3: TGTGCCAGCAGCGAATACTCGGGGGGAGATGCTACTGAAGCTTTCTTT.

The rearrangement uses TRBV7-9 and TRBJ1-2, with TRBD1 matching over 11 bases. Unmatched junction bases numbered 5, after V lost 2 bases and J lost 6 bases. Per germline, CDR1 SEHNR and CDR2 FQNEAQ (reference sequence). This CDR3 is 15 amino acids long. The CDR3, as DNA: TGTGCCAGCAGCTTAAGTGGACAGGGGGCTCATGGCTACACCTTC. Its protein is CASSLSGQGAHGYTF.

This sequence joins TRBV6-1 and TRBJ2-1; unclear D gene. The CDR3 runs 14 residues. Per germline, CDR1 MNHNS and CDR2 SASEGT. Trimming pared 4 bases from V and 7 bases from J, leaving 14 bases between. The CDR3 protein is CASSVAWGGNEQFF. In DNA form, the CDR3 reads TGTGCCAGCAGTGTGGCTTGGGGTGGGAATGAGCAGTTCTTC.

The chain has TRBV5-1 and TRBJ2-7; the D call may be TRBD1 or TRBD2 (6 bases each). The CDR3 length is 13 residues. The V gene lost 3 bases and the J gene lost 1 base, with 8 bases spanning the gap. Per germline, CDR1 SGHRS and CDR2 YFSETQ. The CDR3 reads CASSWRGSYEQYF. The CDR3 region has the DNA TGCGCCAGCAGCTGGAGGGGGTCCTACGAGCAGTACTTC.

This clone was counted once. The V gene is TRBV5-1, the J gene TRBJ2-7; TRBD2 aligns across 9 bases. This CDR3 is 14 amino acids long. Germline V gene lookup returns CDR1 SGHRS and CDR2 YFSETQ. V shed 5 bases and J 4 bases; nucleotides not matched to a gene: 7. The CDR3 sequence: CASRLAGEVYEQYF. For the CDR3, the DNA is TGCGCCAGCAGGTTAGCGGGAGAAGTATACGAGCAGTACTTC.

V usage is TRBV7-2 and J usage is TRBJ2-5, with 12 bases identical to TRBD2. Germline CDR1 and CDR2: SGHTA and FQGNSA. The CDR3 is 15 amino acids. With 5 bases clipped from V and 5 bases from J, the junction kept 6 bases outside the gene matches. This chain's CDR3 is CASSRSGTSGETQYF. In nucleotides, the CDR3 is TGTGCCAGCAGCAGATCGGGGACTAGCGGGGAGACCCAGTACTTC. The variable domain in full, with the rest retrieved from reference TRBV7-2 and TRBJ2-5, is GAGVSQSPSNKVTEKGKDVELRCDPISGHTALYWYRQSLGQGLEFLIYFQGNSAPDKSGLPSDRFSAERTGGSVSTLTIQRTQQEDSAVYLCASSRSGTSGETQYFGPGTRLLVL.

The rearrangement joins TRBV27 to TRBJ1-2; possibly TRBD1 for D (5 bases). V was trimmed by 1 base and J by 2 bases, leaving 8 bases between them. Germline V lookup: CDR1 MNHEY, CDR2 SMNVEV (reference sequence). This CDR3 has 14 amino acids. As DNA, the CDR3 is TGTGCCAGCAGTTTATTGGGGGGGAACTATGGCTACACCTTC. Its protein product is CASSLLGGNYGYTF.

The J gene is TRBJ2-1, the V gene TRBV2; the match to TRBD2 covers 12 bases. The CDR3 consists of 17 residues. The germline gives CDR1 SNHLY, CDR2 FYNNEI. V lost 6 bases, J lost 8 bases, and 14 bases stayed unmatched. CDR3 bases: TGTGCCAGCAGCCCAGGGAGTGCTAGCGGGAGGGGGTATGAGCAGTTCTTC. This translates into CASSPGSASGRGYEQFF.